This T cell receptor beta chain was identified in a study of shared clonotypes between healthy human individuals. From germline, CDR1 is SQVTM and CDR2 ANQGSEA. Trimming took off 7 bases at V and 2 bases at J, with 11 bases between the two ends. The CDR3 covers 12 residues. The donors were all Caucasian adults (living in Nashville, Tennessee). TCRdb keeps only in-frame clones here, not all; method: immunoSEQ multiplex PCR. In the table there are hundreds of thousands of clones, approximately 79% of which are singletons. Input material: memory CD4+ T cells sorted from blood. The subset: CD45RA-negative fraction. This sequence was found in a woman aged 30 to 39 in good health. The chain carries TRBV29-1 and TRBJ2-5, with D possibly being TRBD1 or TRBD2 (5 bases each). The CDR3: CSGGVQQETQYF. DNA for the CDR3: TGCAGCGGAGGGGTGCAGCAAGAGACCCAGTACTTC.